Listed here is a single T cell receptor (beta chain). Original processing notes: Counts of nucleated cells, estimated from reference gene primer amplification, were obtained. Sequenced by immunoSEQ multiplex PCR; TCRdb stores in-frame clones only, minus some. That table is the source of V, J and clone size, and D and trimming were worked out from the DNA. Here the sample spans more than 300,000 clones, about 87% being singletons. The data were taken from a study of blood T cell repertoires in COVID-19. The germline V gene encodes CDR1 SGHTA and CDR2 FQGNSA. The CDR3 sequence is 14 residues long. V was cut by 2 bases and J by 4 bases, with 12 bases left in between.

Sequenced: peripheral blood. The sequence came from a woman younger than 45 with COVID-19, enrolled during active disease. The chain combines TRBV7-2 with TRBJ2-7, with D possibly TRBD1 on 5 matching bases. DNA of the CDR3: TGTGCCAGCAGCTTAAGGCAGGGTTCATACGAGCAGTACTTC. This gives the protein CASSLRQGSYEQYF. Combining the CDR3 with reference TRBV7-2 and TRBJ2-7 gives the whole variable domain GAGVSQSPSNKVTEKGKDVELRCDPISGHTALYWYRQSLGQGLEFLIYFQGNSAPDKSGLPSDRFSAERTGGSVSTLTIQRTQQEDSAVYLCASSLRQGSYEQYFGPGTRLTVT.